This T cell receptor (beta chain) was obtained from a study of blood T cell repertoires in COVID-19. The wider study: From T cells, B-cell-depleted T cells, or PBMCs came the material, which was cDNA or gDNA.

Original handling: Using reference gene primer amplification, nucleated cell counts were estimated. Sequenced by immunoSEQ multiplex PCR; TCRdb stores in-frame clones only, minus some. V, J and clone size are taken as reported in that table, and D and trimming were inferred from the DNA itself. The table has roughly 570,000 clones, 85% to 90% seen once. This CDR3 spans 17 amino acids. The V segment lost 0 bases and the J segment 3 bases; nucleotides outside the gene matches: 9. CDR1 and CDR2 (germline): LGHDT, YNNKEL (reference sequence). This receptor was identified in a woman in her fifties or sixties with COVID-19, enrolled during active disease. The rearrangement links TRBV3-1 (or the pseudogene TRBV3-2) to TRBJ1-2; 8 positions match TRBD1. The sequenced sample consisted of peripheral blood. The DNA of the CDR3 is TGTGCCAGCAGCCAAGATCAGGGGGCAGGGGGACACTATGGCTACACCTTC. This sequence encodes CASSQDQGAGGHYGYTF.